These 28 T cell receptor beta chains originate from one sample sequenced in a study of human T cells and chemical hapten exposure. TCRdb ran MiXCR on the RACE reads and lists one entry per CDR3 protein. Among around 100,000 distinct CDR3 sequences listed, more than 9.5% were seen once. Stated time point: patch test 1, 2 weeks after DPC sensitization. Treatment noted: therapeutic diphenylcyclopropenone sensitization with weekly scalp DPC. The sequencing here drew on whole blood, taken in connection with sensitization to the hapten diphenylcyclopropenone (DPC). The source is a woman aged 40 to 50 with alopecia areata. Some clones in this sample may be carry-over from other donors' samples.

As DNA, the CDR3 is TGTGCCAGCAGCTTATCAGCGCACTCTGGGGCCAACGTCCTGACTTTC. Its translation is CASSLSAHSGANVLTF. The chain uses TRBV7-3 and TRBJ2-6, with D unclear. This CDR3 is built from 16 residues. The ends were cut back, 2 bases at V and 0 bases at J, with 8 bases in the middle. From germline, CDR1 is SGHTA and CDR2 FQGTGA. The full variable domain, in which reference TRBV7-3 and TRBJ2-6 provide the parts outside the CDR3, is GAGVSQTPSNKVTEKGKYVELRCDPISGHTALYWYRQSLGQGPEFLIYFQGTGAADDSGLPNDRFFAVRPEGSVSTLKIQRTERGDSAVYLCASSLSAHSGANVLTFGAGSRLTVL.

There are many counts of this clonotype. The chain couples TRBV20-1 to TRBJ1-1, with TRBD1 matching over 7 bases. Germline trimming cut 0 bases from V and 3 bases from J; bases unmatched to any gene: 4. Germline V CDR1 and CDR2: DFQATT, SNEGSKA (reference sequence). The CDR3 totals 14 residues. The CDR3 reads CSARDPGGDTEAFF. The CDR3 DNA reads as TGCAGTGCTAGAGATCCAGGGGGTGACACTGAAGCTTTCTTT.

This clonotype was seen more than once but under ten times. V usage is TRBV19 and J usage is TRBJ1-2, with D perhaps matching TRBD1 (5 bases). CDR1 LNHDA and CDR2 SQIVND come from the germline V gene (reference sequence). The V and J ends lost 7 bases and 0 bases respectively, with 9 bases between them. This CDR3 region has 13 residues. The CDR3 is CASTGTANYGYTF. The CDR3 nucleotides are TGTGCCAGTACCGGGACGGCTAACTATGGCTACACCTTC.

This clonotype came up a few times. This rearrangement joins TRBV24-1 to TRBJ1-2; D remains ambiguous. The CDR3 has 13 residues. Germline CDR1 KGHDR, CDR2 SFDVKD. V was pared by 5 bases and J by 3 bases, with 9 bases between. CDR3 nucleotides: TGTGCCACCAGTGCCGGCGCCGACTATGGCTACACCTTC. Its translation: CATSAGADYGYTF.

This clonotype came up a few times. The V and J genes are TRBV3-1 and TRBJ2-4; D is perhaps TRBD2 (6 bases). The CDR3 runs to 13 residues. Germline CDR1 reads LGHDT; CDR2 reads YNNKEL (reference sequence). With 4 bases removed from V and 8 bases from J, the gap between germline ends came to 12 bases. The CDR3 coding sequence is TGTGCCAGCAGCCCTCCGGGGGTAGACATTCAGTACTTC. The encoded protein is CASSPPGVDIQYF. The whole variable domain, remainder taken from reference TRBV3-1 and TRBJ2-4, is DTAVSQTPKYLVTQMGNDKSIKCEQNLGHDTMYWYKQDSKKFLKIMFSYNNKELIINETVPNRFSPKSPDKAHLNLHINSLELGDSAVYFCASSPPGVDIQYFGAGTRLSVL.

In this sample, this clonotype turned up a few times. The rearrangement uses TRBV30 and TRBJ2-6; unclear D gene. CDR1 GTSNPN and CDR2 SVGIG come from the germline V gene (reference sequence). Trimming cost V 0 bases and J 0 bases, with 6 bases left between them. This CDR3 contains 15 residues. Written as DNA, the CDR3 is TGTGCCTGGAGTGTAAAAGTCTCTGGGGCCAACGTCCTGACTTTC. The encoded protein is CAWSVKVSGANVLTF.

The J gene is TRBJ2-7, the V gene TRBV5-4; D gene ambiguous. Trimming cost V 5 bases and J 7 bases, with 16 bases left between them. Germline CDR1 reads SGHNT; CDR2 reads YYREEE (reference sequence). There are 13 residues in the CDR3. DNA of the CDR3: TGTGCCAGCAGGTTCCAACAGAGCAGAGAGCAGTACTTC. This codes for CASRFQQSREQYF.

This clonotype was seen a few times. V gene TRBV12-3 or TRBV12-4 combines with J gene TRBJ2-1, with D possibly TRBD2 on 7 matching bases. The CDR3 contains 15 residues. The V and J ends lost 5 bases and 9 bases respectively, with 20 bases between them. This CDR3 is CASSSPAGGGSEQFF. CDR3 coding DNA: TGTGCCAGCAGTAGCCCCGCCGGGGGCGGGAGTGAGCAGTTCTTC.

This rearrangement joins TRBV7-9 to TRBJ1-4; D not resolved. V lost 4 bases and J 12 bases, leaving 21 bases between the germline ends. This CDR3 contains 15 residues. The germline V gene encodes CDR1 SEHNR and CDR2 FQNEAQ (reference sequence). The CDR3 region is CASSSIGVPDVELFF. The CDR3 DNA sequence: TGTGCCAGCAGCTCAATCGGGGTCCCGGATGTAGAACTGTTTTTT.

There are many counts of this clonotype. The V call is TRBV7-9, the J call TRBJ1-2; no reliable D call. Germline V gene lookup returns CDR1 SEHNR and CDR2 FQNEAQ (reference sequence). The V end was cut by 4 bases, the J end by 6 bases, with 15 bases between. The CDR3 spans 14 residues. This CDR3 is CASSYPGNPHGYTF. Written as DNA, the CDR3 is TGTGCCAGCAGCTATCCCGGCAATCCTCATGGCTACACCTTC.

This clonotype was seen ten or more times. The chain employs TRBV29-1 and TRBJ2-1; maybe TRBD2 (6 bases). The CDR3 contains 14 residues. The germline CDR1 and CDR2 sequences are SQVTM and ANQGSEA. V was clipped by 3 bases and J by 2 bases, with 11 bases between them. The CDR3 reads CSVEPLATYNEQFF. The CDR3 bases are TGCAGCGTTGAGCCCCTAGCGACCTACAATGAGCAGTTCTTC.

The V call is TRBV6-2 or TRBV6-3, the J call TRBJ2-1; D might be TRBD2 (6 bases). V lost 5 bases to trimming and J lost 14 bases, with 19 bases between them. This CDR3 contains 13 residues. Germline V gene data show CDR1 as MNHEY and CDR2 as SVGEGT. The CDR3 DNA follows: TGTGCCAGCAGTCCCCTCGAGCGGGCCGGGGAGTTCTTC. This codes for CASSPLERAGEFF.

This clonotype was counted ten times or more. The chain uses TRBV15 and TRBJ2-5, with TRBD1 identical over 10 bases. V lost 8 bases, J lost 0 bases, and 9 bases stayed unmatched. This CDR3 comprises 16 residues. In germline, CDR1 is LNHNV, CDR2 YYDKDF (reference sequence). The CDR3, as DNA: TGTGCCACCCTGCCCGGGACAGGGGCCTACCAAGAGACCCAGTACTTC. Protein product: CATLPGTGAYQETQYF.

This clonotype was seen many times. The CDR3 region has the DNA TGCAGCGTTGGGGCTAGCGGATATAACAATGAGCAGTTCTTC. Its translation: CSVGASGYNNEQFF. The chain has TRBV29-1 and TRBJ2-1; TRBD2 matches 7 bases. This CDR3 has 14 amino acids. Losses at the gene ends were 4 bases for V and 5 bases for J; bases not matched to a gene: 8. Germline-derived CDR1 and CDR2 are SQVTM and ANQGSEA.

The genes are TRBV10-3 and TRBJ2-5, with D tentatively TRBD2 (5 bases). V was trimmed by 11 bases and J by 2 bases, leaving 15 bases between them. Germline V gene data show CDR1 as ENHRY and CDR2 as SYGVKD. This CDR3 has 13 amino acids. The chain's CDR3 is CASQRGMQETQYF. CDR3 bases: TGTGCCTCCCAGCGAGGGATGCAAGAGACCCAGTACTTC.

V gene TRBV27 combines with J gene TRBJ2-7; D unresolved. The CDR3 has 13 amino acids. V dropped 0 bases and J dropped 3 bases, with 6 bases sitting between them. Germline V gene sequence: CDR1 MNHEY, CDR2 SMNVEV (reference sequence). The CDR3 DNA follows: TGTGCCAGCAGTTTATCGAGGAACTACGAGCAGTACTTC. It codes for CASSLSRNYEQYF.

The chain recombines TRBV5-5 with TRBJ1-6; D not certain. CDR1 and CDR2 (germline): SGHKS, YYEKEE (reference sequence). The CDR3 is 19 amino acids. The V end lost 0 bases, the J end lost 8 bases, and 24 bases lay between the germline ends. CDR3 coding DNA: TGTGCCAGCAGCTTGGCGGTTGGATACTCTGGACCGGCGGATTCACCCCTCCACTTT. Its translation: CASSLAVGYSGPADSPLHF. The full variable domain, completed using reference TRBV5-5 and TRBJ1-6, is DAGVTQSPTHLIKTRGQQVTLRCSPISGHKSVSWYQQVLGQGPQFIFQYYEKEERGRGNFPDRFSARQFPNYSSELNVNALLLGDSALYLCASSLAVGYSGPADSPLHFGNGTRLTVT.

This clonotype was detected a few times. The genes are TRBV20-1 and TRBJ2-1, with TRBD2 identical over 10 bases. After removal of 0 bases from V and 7 bases from J, the junction contained 9 bases not matched to a gene. CDR1 is DFQATT and CDR2 is SNEGSKA in the germline V gene (reference sequence). The CDR3 spans 16 residues. The CDR3 protein is CSARDLLAGVLNEQFF. Written as DNA, the CDR3 is TGCAGTGCTAGAGATTTGCTAGCGGGAGTTTTGAATGAGCAGTTCTTC.

This clonotype was observed many times. The V gene is TRBV6-2 or TRBV6-3, the J gene TRBJ1-5, with 8 positions matching TRBD1. The CDR3 consists of 14 residues. V gave up 10 bases and J gave up 1 base; unmatched junction bases: 6. Germline V gene lookup returns CDR1 MNHEY and CDR2 SVGEGT. CDR3 sequence reads: CATTGQGSNQPQHF. CDR3 coding DNA: TGTGCCACCACCGGACAGGGAAGCAATCAGCCCCAGCATTTT.

This clonotype was observed many times. V gene TRBV24-1 combines with J gene TRBJ2-3; 13 bases match TRBD2. V shed 4 bases, J shed 6 bases, and the junction held 15 bases outside the gene matches. Germline CDR1 is KGHDR and CDR2 is SFDVKD. The CDR3 totals 19 residues. In nucleotides, the CDR3 is TGTGCCACCAGTGACCCACGTGACAGGACTAGCGGGGGAATGGATACGCAGTATTTT. As protein: CATSDPRDRTSGGMDTQYF.

This clonotype was picked up many times. The CDR3 sequence: CASSLPTGFSSYEQYF. The CDR3 DNA reads TGTGCCAGCAGCCTCCCGACAGGATTTAGCTCCTACGAGCAGTACTTC. The rearrangement uses TRBV11-2 and TRBJ2-7; D possibly corresponds to TRBD1 (6 bases). Between the trimmed V and J ends, which lost 5 bases and 0 bases, there was a span of 17 bases. Germline V lookup: CDR1 SGHAT, CDR2 FQNNGV. CDR3 length: 16 residues.

This sequence joins TRBV6-6 and TRBJ2-1; D is perhaps TRBD2 (5 bases). The V gene lost 7 bases and the J gene lost 3 bases, with 16 bases spanning the gap. This CDR3 has 15 residues. Germline CDR1 MNHNY, CDR2 SVGAGI (reference sequence). The CDR3 sequence is CASIAGPPLYNEQFF. The CDR3 nucleotides read TGTGCCAGCATCGCGGGTCCTCCCCTCTACAATGAGCAGTTCTTC.

This clonotype was seen more than once but under ten times. DNA for the CDR3: TGTGCCAGCAGCTTAGCTGCACAGGGCCATGAAGCTTTCTTT. Encoded protein: CASSLAAQGHEAFF. The chain couples TRBV7-9 to TRBJ1-1; D perhaps matches TRBD1 (6 bases). The V gene lost 0 bases and the J gene lost 7 bases, with 12 bases spanning the gap. Germline CDR1 SEHNR, CDR2 FQNEAQ (reference sequence). The CDR3 has 14 residues.

This clonotype was picked up a small number of times. V is TRBV6-2 or TRBV6-3 and J is TRBJ1-5, with 9 bases fitting TRBD1. V dropped 2 bases and J dropped 6; count of bases not matched to a gene: 5. Germline V gives CDR1 MNHEY, CDR2 SVGEGT. CDR3 length: 15 residues. CDR3 bases: TGTGCCAGCAGTTACGCAACAGGGGGCGGTCAGCCCCAGCATTTT. Translated: CASSYATGGGQPQHF.

The chain recombines TRBV12-3 or TRBV12-4 with TRBJ2-5, with 8 bases identical to TRBD1. The CDR3 sequence is 15 residues long. Germline trimming cut 5 bases from V and 5 bases from J; bases unmatched to any gene: 10. CDR3 DNA: TGTGCCAGCAGTCCAGGGACAGGTTGGGGGGAGACCCAGTACTTC. As protein: CASSPGTGWGETQYF.

CDR3 nucleotides: TGTGCCAGCAGTTACTCCCCTAGGACAGGGCAAGGTGAAGCTTTCTTT. Amino acids: CASSYSPRTGQGEAFF. The J gene is TRBJ1-1, the V gene TRBV6-5, with TRBD1 identical over 8 bases. Germline loops: CDR1 MNHEY, CDR2 SVGAGI. This CDR3 region has 16 residues. V shed 0 bases, J shed 7 bases, and the junction held 10 bases outside the gene matches.

This clonotype was recorded a few times. The chain carries TRBV7-2 and TRBJ2-1, with a tentative D call TRBD2 (7 bases). The CDR3 is 16 amino acids. CDR1 and CDR2 from the germline V gene are SGHTA and FQGNSA. The ends were cut back, 0 bases at V and 2 bases at J, with 11 bases in the middle. The CDR3 DNA sequence: TGTGCCAGCAGCTTAGCGCGGGGGCGCCCCTACAATGAGCAGTTCTTC. Translation gives CASSLARGRPYNEQFF.

The sample holds a few counts of this clonotype. The chain links TRBV6-5 to TRBJ1-5, with no clear D. CDR1 and CDR2 from the germline V gene are MNHEY and SVGAGI. V shed 2 bases and J shed 1 base, with 9 bases lying between them. This CDR3 has 15 residues. CDR3 amino acids: CASSYGGESNQPQHF. The CDR3 region has the DNA TGTGCCAGCAGTTACGGCGGGGAGAGCAATCAGCCCCAGCATTTT.